The 9 T cell receptor beta chains below were found in one sample sequenced in a study of blood T cell repertoires in COVID-19. Sequencing used immunoSEQ multiplex PCR; TCRdb keeps in-frame clones, though not all of them. The repertoire consists of a few hundred thousand clones, with about 89% occurring once and the leading ten covering about 0.83%. Sequenced material: PBMCs or T cells enriched from blood (not recorded which). All receptors come from a woman in her forties who had been exposed to COVID-19.

The V and J genes are TRBV11-3 and TRBJ2-7, with TRBD2 identical over 7 bases. V was clipped by 1 base and J by 2 bases; unmatched bases: 5. The germline gives CDR1 SGHNT, CDR2 YENEEA. The CDR3 runs to 15 residues. CDR3 residues: CASSLAGGTTYEQYF. DNA of the CDR3: TGTGCCAGCAGCTTAGCGGGGGGAACAACCTACGAGCAGTACTTC.

This sequence joins TRBV4-1 and TRBJ1-6; a weak D match, TRBD1 (5 bases). The CDR3 loop spans 15 amino acids. Germline V CDR1 and CDR2: MGHRA, YSYEKL. The V end was cut by 0 bases, the J end by 9 bases, with 12 bases between. CDR3: CASSQDRGMGSPLHF. For the CDR3, the DNA is TGCGCCAGCAGCCAAGATCGGGGGATGGGTTCACCCCTCCACTTT.

V gene TRBV7-2 combines with J gene TRBJ2-7; D perhaps matches TRBD2 (6 bases). Germline-derived CDR1 and CDR2 are SGHTA and FQGNSA. CDR3 size: 15 residues. V dropped 2 bases and J dropped 0 bases, with 11 bases sitting between them. The DNA of the CDR3 is TGTGCCAGCAGCTTAAAGCCTAGCGACTCCTACGAGCAGTACTTC. It codes for CASSLKPSDSYEQYF.

The rearrangement links TRBV5-6 to TRBJ1-6; TRBD1 might be the D (6 bases). Germline CDR1 SGHDT, CDR2 YYEEEE. The CDR3 consists of 14 residues. Trimming stripped 1 base from V and 8 bases from J, with 10 bases between. This CDR3 is CASSLRPGDSPLHF. DNA of the CDR3: TGTGCCAGCAGCTTGAGGCCAGGGGATTCACCCCTCCACTTT.

Details on this clone: One end of the junction varies from germline; a read error may be responsible. The rearrangement uses TRBV7-7 and TRBJ2-1; possibly TRBD2 for D (6 bases). Germline V gene lookup returns CDR1 SSHAT and CDR2 FNYEAQ (reference sequence). The length of the CDR3 is 16 residues. In nucleotides, the CDR3 is TGTGCTAGCAGCGCGGTCGTCGGGAGACGGGACAATGAGCAGTTCTTC. Its protein product is CASSAVVGRRDNEQFF.

This chain joins TRBV9 and TRBJ2-1; possibly TRBD2 for D (7 bases). The ends were cut back, 3 bases at V and 7 bases at J, with 17 bases in the middle. CDR3 length: 15 residues. CDR1 is SGDLS and CDR2 is YYNGEE in the germline V gene. DNA for the CDR3: TGTGCCAGCAGCGGGGGACGGGGGGCTAGGAATGAGCAGTTCTTC. This translates into CASSGGRGARNEQFF.

This sequence joins TRBV27 and TRBJ1-6; no clear D gene. V was pared by 8 bases and J by 9 bases, with 26 bases between. CDR1 and CDR2 from the germline V gene are MNHEY and SMNVEV (reference sequence). The CDR3 length is 17 residues. DNA for the CDR3: TGTGCCAGCCACGGAGGATCAGTGGCGAAAACGGGTTCACCCCTCCACTTT. It specifies CASHGGSVAKTGSPLHF.

The chain employs TRBV7-9 and TRBJ2-2; tentatively, D is TRBD1 (6 bases). The germline V gene encodes CDR1 SEHNR and CDR2 FQNEAQ (reference sequence). V was trimmed by 3 bases and J by 5 bases, leaving 10 bases between them. The CDR3 has 14 amino acids. Written as DNA, the CDR3 is TGTGCCAGCAGCTTCCCAACAGGGACCGGGGAGCTGTTTTTT. This sequence encodes CASSFPTGTGELFF. Combining the CDR3 with reference TRBV7-9 and TRBJ2-2 gives the whole variable domain DTGVSQNPRHKITKRGQNVTFRCDPISEHNRLYWYRQTLGQGPEFLTYFQNEAQLEKSRLLSDRFSAERPKGSFSTLEIQRTEQGDSAMYLCASSFPTGTGELFFGEGSRLTVL.

CDR3 bases: TGTGCCAGCAGACGACTAGCGGGGCAAGAGACCCAGTACTTC. This gives the protein CASRRLAGQETQYF. The V gene is TRBV3-1 (or the pseudogene TRBV3-2), the J gene TRBJ2-5; the match to TRBD2 covers 11 bases. Germline V gene lookup returns CDR1 LGHDT and CDR2 YNNKEL (reference sequence). The trim removed 6 bases at V and 2 bases at J, leaving 2 bases unmatched. This CDR3 has 14 residues.